Following are 19 T cell receptor beta chains from one sample sequenced in a study of blood T cell repertoires in COVID-19. Produced via immunoSEQ multiplex PCR; TCRdb's table is partial and in-frame only. The sample contains some 390,000 clones, around nine tenths of which appear only once. Material for sequencing was PBMCs or T cells enriched from blood (not recorded which). The receptors here all came from a woman under 40 who had recovered from COVID-19.

The chain has TRBV5-1 and TRBJ1-1; D gene unclear. V was clipped by 1 base and J by 1 base, with 14 bases between them. Germline CDR1 SGHRS, CDR2 YFSETQ. This CDR3 is 16 amino acids long. The DNA of the CDR3 is TGCGCCAGCAGCTTGTTGGGTGGTGCGGGGAACACTGAAGCTTTCTTT. Protein product: CASSLLGGAGNTEAFF.

CDR3 region: CASKQTGAMIGYTF. CDR3 coding DNA: TGCGCCAGCAAACAAACAGGGGCTATGATCGGCTACACCTTC. V usage is TRBV5-1 and J usage is TRBJ1-2, with TRBD1 matching 7 bases. Germline lookup yields CDR1 SGHRS and CDR2 YFSETQ. J was trimmed by 8 bases and V by 6 bases; bases with no gene match: 13. The CDR3 extends over 14 amino acids.

The CDR3 loop is CASSYGAYTGELFF. The CDR3 DNA reads as TGTGCCAGCAGTTATGGGGCTTACACCGGGGAGCTGTTTTTT. The rearrangement uses TRBV6-5 and TRBJ2-2; D might be TRBD1 (5 bases). V lost 3 bases to trimming and J lost 3 bases, with 8 bases between them. The germline V gene has CDR1 MNHEY and CDR2 SVGAGI. This CDR3 has 14 residues.

V and J are TRBV2 and TRBJ1-4; D possibly corresponds to TRBD1 (5 bases). There are 15 residues in the CDR3. Germline CDR1 is SNHLY and CDR2 is FYNNEI. V lost 3 bases and J 4 bases, leaving 12 bases between the germline ends. The CDR3 spells CASSEGRGVNEKLFF. The CDR3 DNA sequence: TGTGCCAGCAGTGAGGGACGGGGGGTTAATGAAAAACTGTTTTTT. The variable domain in full, completed from reference TRBV2 and TRBJ1-4, reads EPEVTQTPSHQVTQMGQEVILRCVPISNHLYFYWYRQILGQKVEFLVSFYNNEISEKSEIFDDQFSVERPDGSNFTLKIRSTKLEDSAMYFCASSEGRGVNEKLFFGSGTQLSVL.

This chain links TRBV11-2 with TRBJ1-6; the match to TRBD1 covers 7 bases. The V gene's germline CDR1 is SGHAT and CDR2 FQNNGV. Losses at the gene ends were 3 bases for V and 10 bases for J; bases not matched to a gene: 6. This CDR3 contains 14 residues. The CDR3 spells CASSFETGISPLHF. The CDR3 DNA sequence: TGTGCCAGCAGCTTCGAGACAGGGATATCACCCCTCCACTTT.

The V call is TRBV7-2, the J call TRBJ1-1; TRBD1 agrees at 7 bases. CDR1 is SGHTA and CDR2 is FQGNSA in the germline V gene. V trimming: 4 bases; J trimming: 0 bases; junction bases outside the gene matches: 8. CDR3 length equals 16 residues. The CDR3 loop is CASSSQRGRLNTEAFF. CDR3 nucleotides: TGTGCCAGCAGCTCCCAGAGGGGGCGCTTGAACACTGAAGCTTTCTTT.

The chain has TRBV29-1 and TRBJ1-3; no clear D gene. The CDR3 totals 13 residues. The V and J ends lost 4 bases and 0 bases respectively, with 7 bases between them. Germline lookup yields CDR1 SQVTM and CDR2 ANQGSEA. The CDR3 DNA sequence: TGCAGCGTTGTGTACAGCTCTGGAAACACCATATATTTT. Translating it yields CSVVYSSGNTIYF.

The V and J genes are TRBV5-4 and TRBJ2-7; TRBD1 is a possible D gene (7 bases). The CDR3 spans 15 residues. V lost 0 bases and J lost 2, with 12 bases in between. Germline CDR1 reads SGHNT; CDR2 reads YYREEE (reference sequence). The CDR3 nucleotides read TGTGCCAGCAGCTTGGGGGCAGGGGGGACCTACGAGCAGTACTTC. Residues: CASSLGAGGTYEQYF. The entire variable domain, with the rest obtained from reference TRBV5-4 and TRBJ2-7, is as follows: ETGVTQSPTHLIKTRGQQVTLRCSSQSGHNTVSWYQQALGQGPQFIFQYYREEENGRGNFPPRFSGLQFPNYSSELNVNALELDDSALYLCASSLGAGGTYEQYFGPGTRLTVT.

The chain uses TRBV7-9 and TRBJ1-4, with 11 bases aligning to TRBD1. CDR3 length: 16 residues. The V segment lost 5 bases and the J segment 2 bases; nucleotides outside the gene matches: 4. The germline V gene encodes CDR1 SEHNR and CDR2 FQNEAQ (reference sequence). The CDR3 reads CASSPGTGGTNEKLFF. The DNA for the CDR3 is TGTGCCAGCAGCCCCGGGACAGGGGGTACTAATGAAAAACTGTTTTTT.

The chain joins TRBV21-1 to TRBJ2-7; the table's D call of TRBD2 was not tested on the DNA. TRBV21-1 is annotated as a pseudogene. This CDR3 region has 15 residues. Here the CDR3 DNA reads TGTGCCAGCATCGATGGACTAGCGGCCCCCTACGAGCAGTACTTC. Translating it yields CASIDGLAAPYEQYF.

V gene TRBV19 combines with J gene TRBJ2-5, with D maybe TRBD1 (6 bases). The CDR3 contains 13 residues. Trimming stripped 6 bases from V and 8 bases from J, with 16 bases between. Germline assignment: CDR1 LNHDA and CDR2 SQIVND (reference sequence). The CDR3 DNA sequence: TGTGCCAGTAGGCCCCCAGGGGTGGACACCCAGTACTTC. As protein: CASRPPGVDTQYF.

V usage is TRBV30 and J usage is TRBJ2-3; 9 bases fit TRBD1. This CDR3 spans 13 amino acids. With V trimmed by 4 bases and J by 2 bases, 1 base remained unmatched. Germline CDR1 GTSNPN, CDR2 SVGIG (reference sequence). The CDR3 spells CAWNRGLTDTQYF. The DNA of the CDR3 is TGTGCCTGGAACAGGGGGCTCACAGATACGCAGTATTTT.

The chain joins TRBV9 to TRBJ2-2; TRBD2 agrees at 7 bases. This CDR3 has 13 amino acids. The germline CDR1 and CDR2 sequences are SGDLS and YYNGEE. The J segment lost 6 bases and the V segment lost 7 bases, leaving 6 bases of the junction unmatched. CDR3 sequence reads: CASRGRVAGELFF. CDR3 DNA: TGTGCCAGCCGCGGGAGAGTCGCCGGGGAGCTGTTTTTT.

V is TRBV3-1 (or the pseudogene TRBV3-2) and J is TRBJ1-1, with 10 positions matching TRBD1. The CDR3 loop spans 15 amino acids. Trimming took 2 bases from V and 5 from J; bases not matched to a gene: 5. Looked up from germline, CDR1 is LGHDT and CDR2 is YNNKEL (reference sequence). The CDR3 here is CASSQFRTGGTEAFF. DNA of the CDR3: TGTGCCAGCAGCCAATTCAGGACAGGGGGGACTGAAGCTTTCTTT.

V is TRBV9 and J is TRBJ2-2; D is uncertain. Deletions cut 0 bases from V and 1 base from J, with 7 bases between. CDR3 length: 15 residues. Germline V CDR1 and CDR2: SGDLS, YYNGEE. The CDR3 sequence is CASSVGSGNTGELFF. The CDR3 region has the DNA TGTGCCAGCAGCGTAGGTTCAGGGAACACCGGGGAGCTGTTTTTT.

V gene TRBV12-3 or TRBV12-4 combines with J gene TRBJ2-1, with D tentatively TRBD2 (5 bases). The CDR3 has 12 residues. Trimming removed 3 bases at V and 15 bases at J, with 15 bases between. CDR3 bases: TGTGCCAGCAGTTTGACTGCCACCCGGGGGTTCTTC. Translating it yields CASSLTATRGFF.

The J gene is TRBJ1-2, the V gene TRBV12-5; D may be TRBD1 (5 bases). Germline CDR1 reads LGHNT; CDR2 reads FRNRAP. This CDR3 is built from 13 residues. The V gene lost 1 base and the J gene lost 7 bases, with 10 bases spanning the gap. The CDR3 sequence: CASGLAPGGGYTF. As DNA, the CDR3 is TGTGCTAGTGGTTTGGCCCCCGGGGGTGGCTACACCTTC.

This chain links TRBV24-1 with TRBJ1-2, with D possibly being TRBD1 (6 bases). The CDR3 totals 13 residues. Germline CDR1 is KGHDR and CDR2 is SFDVKD. Trimming pared 9 bases from V and 8 bases from J, leaving 18 bases between. CDR3 sequence: CATCLWDNLGYTF. The CDR3 bases are TGTGCCACCTGCCTGTGGGACAACCTCGGCTACACCTTC.

The chain uses TRBV6-5 and TRBJ1-5, with D possibly matching TRBD1 (5 bases). CDR1 is MNHEY, CDR2 SVGAGI, per germline. Trimming took off 2 bases at V and 6 bases at J, with 14 bases between the two ends. CDR3 length: 15 residues. Written as DNA, the CDR3 is TGTGCCAGCAGTTACAATAGCGGGGGGGGTCAGCCCCAGCATTTT. Translated, it gives CASSYNSGGGQPQHF.